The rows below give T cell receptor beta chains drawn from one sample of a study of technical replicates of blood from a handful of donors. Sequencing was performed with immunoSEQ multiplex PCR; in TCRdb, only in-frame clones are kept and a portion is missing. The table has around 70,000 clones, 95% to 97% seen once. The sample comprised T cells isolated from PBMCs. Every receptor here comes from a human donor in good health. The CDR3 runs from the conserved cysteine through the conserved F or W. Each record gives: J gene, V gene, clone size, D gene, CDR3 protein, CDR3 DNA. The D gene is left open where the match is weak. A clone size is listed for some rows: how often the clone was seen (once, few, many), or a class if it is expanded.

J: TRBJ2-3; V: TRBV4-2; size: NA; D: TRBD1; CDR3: CASSQDRTGGTDTQYF; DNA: TGTGCCAGCAGCCAAGATCGGACAGGGGGCACAGATACGCAGTATTTT
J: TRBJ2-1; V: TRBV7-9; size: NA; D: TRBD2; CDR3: CASSPPSGAYNEQFF; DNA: TGTGCCAGCAGCCCTCCGAGCGGGGCATACAATGAGCAGTTCTTC
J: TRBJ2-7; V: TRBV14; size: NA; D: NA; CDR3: CASSQEIRGSYEQYF; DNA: TGTGCCAGCAGCCAAGAAATTAGGGGGAGCTACGAGCAGTACTTC
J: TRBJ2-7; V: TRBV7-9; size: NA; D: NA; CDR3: CASSSRDSSYEQYF; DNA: TGTGCCAGCAGCTCCCGCGACAGCTCCTACGAGCAGTACTTC
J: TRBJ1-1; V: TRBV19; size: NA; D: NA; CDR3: CASSIAGLNTEAFF; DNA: TGTGCCAGTAGTATAGCAGGGTTGAACACTGAAGCTTTCTTT
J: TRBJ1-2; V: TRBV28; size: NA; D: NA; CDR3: CASSWSATLPNYGYTF; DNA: TGTGCCAGCAGTTGGAGCGCGACTCTTCCTAACTATGGCTACACCTTC
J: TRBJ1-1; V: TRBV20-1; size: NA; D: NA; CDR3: CSARGGGEAFF; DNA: TGCAGTGCTAGAGGGGGGGGAGAAGCTTTCTTT
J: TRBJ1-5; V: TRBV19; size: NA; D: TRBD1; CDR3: CASGDRAVQPQHF; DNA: TGTGCCAGCGGGGACAGGGCGGTACAGCCCCAGCATTTT
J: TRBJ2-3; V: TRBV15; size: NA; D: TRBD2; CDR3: CATRSGVGPTDTQYF; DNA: TGTGCCACCAGGAGCGGGGTGGGACCCACGGATACGCAGTATTTT
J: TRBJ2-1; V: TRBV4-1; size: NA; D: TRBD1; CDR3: CASSRPIIDRGNEQFF; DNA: TGCGCCAGCAGCCGCCCGATCATCGACAGGGGTAACGAGCAGTTCTTC
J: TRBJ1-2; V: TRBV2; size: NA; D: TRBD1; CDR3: CASSEDRVYGYTF; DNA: TGTGCCAGCAGTGAGGACAGGGTCTATGGCTACACCTTC
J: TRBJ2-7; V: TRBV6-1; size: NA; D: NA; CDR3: CASSELADEQYF; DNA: TGTGCCAGCAGTGAACTCGCGGACGAGCAGTACTTC
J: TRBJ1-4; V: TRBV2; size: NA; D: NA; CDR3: CASSETPSGANEKLFF; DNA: TGTGCCAGCAGTGAAACCCCCTCGGGGGCTAATGAAAAACTGTTTTTT
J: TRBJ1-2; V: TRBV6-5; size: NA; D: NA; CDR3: CASSYYSPGNYGYTF; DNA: TGTGCCAGCAGTTACTACTCCCCAGGGAACTATGGCTACACCTTC
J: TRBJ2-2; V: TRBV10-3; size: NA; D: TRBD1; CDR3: CAIGLGQGYTGELFF; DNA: TGTGCCATCGGCCTGGGACAGGGTTACACCGGGGAGCTGTTTTTT
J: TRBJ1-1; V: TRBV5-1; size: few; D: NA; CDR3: CASSTGMNTEAFF; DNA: TGCGCCAGCAGCACAGGGATGAACACTGAAGCTTTCTTT
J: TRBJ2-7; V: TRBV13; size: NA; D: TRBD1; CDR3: CASSPRGRHNEQYF; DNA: TGTGCCAGCAGCCCAAGGGGGCGCCATAACGAGCAGTACTTC
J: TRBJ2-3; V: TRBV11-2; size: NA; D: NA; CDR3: CASSNLKAAGTDTQYF; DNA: TGTGCCAGCAGTAACCTCAAGGCGGCTGGCACAGATACGCAGTATTTT
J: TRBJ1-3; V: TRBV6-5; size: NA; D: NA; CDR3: CASGGRGMTGNTIYF; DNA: TGTGCCAGCGGGGGCAGGGGTATGACTGGAAACACCATATATTTT
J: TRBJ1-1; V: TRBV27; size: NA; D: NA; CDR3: CASMTGNTEAFF; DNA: TGTGCCAGCATGACGGGGAACACTGAAGCTTTCTTT
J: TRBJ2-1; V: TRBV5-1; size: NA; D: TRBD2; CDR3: CASSLGLAVDNEQFF; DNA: TGCGCCAGCAGCTTGGGACTAGCGGTTGACAATGAGCAGTTCTTC
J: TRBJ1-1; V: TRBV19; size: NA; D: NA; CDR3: CASSIGGENYLSEAFF; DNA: TGTGCCAGTAGTATAGGGGGAGAGAACTACTTGTCTGAAGCTTTCTTT
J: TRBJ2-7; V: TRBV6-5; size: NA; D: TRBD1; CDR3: CASSYSPGTATYEQYF; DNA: TGTGCCAGCAGTTACTCTCCAGGGACAGCGACCTACGAGCAGTACTTC
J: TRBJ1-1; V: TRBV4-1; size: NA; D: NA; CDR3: CASSQEWEGSTEAFF; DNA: TGCGCCAGCAGCCAAGAATGGGAGGGAAGCACTGAAGCTTTCTTT
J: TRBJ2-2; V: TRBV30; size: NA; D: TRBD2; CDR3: CGLAGANTGELFF; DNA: TGTGGTCTAGCGGGGGCGAACACCGGGGAGCTGTTTTTT
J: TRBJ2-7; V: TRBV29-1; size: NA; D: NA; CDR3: CSVGATYEQYF; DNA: TGCAGCGTTGGGGCGACCTACGAGCAGTACTTC
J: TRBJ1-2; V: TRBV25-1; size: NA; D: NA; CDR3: CASSRQGYGYTF; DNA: TGTGCCAGCAGCCGGCAGGGCTATGGCTACACCTTC
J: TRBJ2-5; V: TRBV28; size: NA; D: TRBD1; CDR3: CASSPPGTGSQETQYF; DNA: TGTGCCAGCAGCCCACCCGGGACAGGGAGCCAAGAGACCCAGTACTTC
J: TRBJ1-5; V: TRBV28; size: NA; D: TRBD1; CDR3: CASVNPPDRGQPQHF; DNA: TGTGCCAGCGTAAACCCCCCGGACAGGGGTCAGCCCCAGCATTTT
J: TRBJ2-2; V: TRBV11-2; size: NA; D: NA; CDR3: CASRSEGNTGELFF; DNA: TGTGCCAGCAGATCCGAGGGAAACACCGGGGAGCTGTTTTTT
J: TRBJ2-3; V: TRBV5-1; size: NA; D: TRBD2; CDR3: CASRHSGGTDTQYF; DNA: TGCGCCAGCAGGCACAGCGGGGGCACAGATACGCAGTATTTT
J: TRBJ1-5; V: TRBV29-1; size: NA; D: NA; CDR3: CSVRLQGNQPQHF; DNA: TGCAGCGTTCGGTTACAGGGCAATCAGCCCCAGCATTTT
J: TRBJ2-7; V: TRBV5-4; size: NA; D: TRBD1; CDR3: CASSSDRGSWYEQYF; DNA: TGTGCCAGCAGCTCGGACAGGGGAAGTTGGTACGAGCAGTACTTC
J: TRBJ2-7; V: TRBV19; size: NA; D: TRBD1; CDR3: CASSVTGGQSSYEQYF; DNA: TGTGCCAGTAGTGTAACAGGGGGCCAAAGCTCCTACGAGCAGTACTTC
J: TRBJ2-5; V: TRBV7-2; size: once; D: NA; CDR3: CASSLGPQETQYF; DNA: TGTGCCAGCAGCTTAGGGCCACAAGAGACCCAGTACTTC
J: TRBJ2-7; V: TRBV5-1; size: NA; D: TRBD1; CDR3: CASSTGTGWNYEQYF; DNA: TGCGCCAGCAGCACGGGGACAGGGTGGAACTACGAGCAGTACTTC
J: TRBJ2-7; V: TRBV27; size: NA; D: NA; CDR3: CASSLFALRNVGFDEQYF; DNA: TGTGCCAGCAGTTTATTCGCACTGCGGAACGTGGGTTTCGACGAGCAGTACTTC
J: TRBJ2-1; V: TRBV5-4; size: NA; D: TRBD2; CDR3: CASSLTWTSGTMGGDNEQFF; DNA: TGTGCCAGCAGTCTAACATGGACTAGCGGGACCATGGGGGGAGACAATGAGCAGTTCTTC
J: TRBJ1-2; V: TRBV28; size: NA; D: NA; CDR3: CASSFQRGTNGYTF; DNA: TGTGCCAGCAGTTTTCAACGGGGTACAAATGGCTACACCTTC
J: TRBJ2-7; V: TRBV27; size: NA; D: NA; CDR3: CASSSAPYEQYF; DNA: TGTGCCAGCAGCAGTGCCCCCTACGAGCAGTACTTC
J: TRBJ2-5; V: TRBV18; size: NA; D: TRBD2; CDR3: CASSTQGLAGIETQYF; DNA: TGTGCCAGCTCAACACAGGGACTAGCGGGAATAGAGACCCAGTACTTC
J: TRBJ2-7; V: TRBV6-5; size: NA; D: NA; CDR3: CASSYSMGPYEQYF; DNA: TGTGCCAGCAGTTACTCGATGGGCCCCTACGAGCAGTACTTC
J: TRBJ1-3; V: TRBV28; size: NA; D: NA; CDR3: CASIPGGELSGNTIYF; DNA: TGTGCCAGCATCCCGGGCGGGGAGCTATCCGGAAACACCATATATTTT
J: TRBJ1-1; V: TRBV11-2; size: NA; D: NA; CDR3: CASSLVPGRSTEAFF; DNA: TGTGCCAGCAGCTTAGTCCCAGGGAGGAGCACTGAAGCTTTCTTT
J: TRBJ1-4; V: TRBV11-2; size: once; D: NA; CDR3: CASCPGQIGATNEKLFF; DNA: TGTGCCAGCTGCCCAGGACAGATAGGTGCAACTAATGAAAAACTGTTTTTT
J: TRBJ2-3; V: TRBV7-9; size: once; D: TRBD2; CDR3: CASSLQRGGPTDTQYF; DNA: TGTGCCAGCAGCTTACAGCGGGGGGGCCCCACAGATACGCAGTATTTT
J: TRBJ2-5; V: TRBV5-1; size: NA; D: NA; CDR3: CASSPRGLLLGTQYF; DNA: TGCGCCAGCAGCCCGAGGGGACTTCTGCTAGGGACCCAGTACTTC
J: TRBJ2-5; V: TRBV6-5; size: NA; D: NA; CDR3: CASSYGGLETQYF; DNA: TGTGCCAGCAGTTACGGAGGGTTGGAGACCCAGTACTTC
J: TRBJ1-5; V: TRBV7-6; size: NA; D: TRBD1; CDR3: CASSLGYRGSNQPQHF; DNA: TGTGCCAGCAGCCTTGGATACAGGGGCAGCAATCAGCCCCAGCATTTT
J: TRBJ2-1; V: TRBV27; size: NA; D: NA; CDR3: CASSLVGVYNEQFF; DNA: TGTGCCAGCAGTTTGGTGGGAGTCTACAATGAGCAGTTCTTC
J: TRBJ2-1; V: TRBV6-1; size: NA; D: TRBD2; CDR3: CASSPGSGGVGEQFF; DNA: TGTGCCAGCAGTCCAGGGAGCGGGGGGGTAGGCGAGCAGTTCTTC